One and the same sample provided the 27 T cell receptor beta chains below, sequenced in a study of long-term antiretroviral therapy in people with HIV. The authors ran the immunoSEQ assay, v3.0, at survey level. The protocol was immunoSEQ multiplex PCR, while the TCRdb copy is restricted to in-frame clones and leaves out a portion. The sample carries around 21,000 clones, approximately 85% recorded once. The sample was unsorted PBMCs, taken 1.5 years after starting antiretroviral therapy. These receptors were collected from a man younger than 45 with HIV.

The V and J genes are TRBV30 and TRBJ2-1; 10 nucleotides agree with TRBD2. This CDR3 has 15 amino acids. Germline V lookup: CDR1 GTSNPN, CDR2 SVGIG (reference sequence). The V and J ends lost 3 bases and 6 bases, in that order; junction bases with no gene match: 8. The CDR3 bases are TGTGCCTGGAGCGGACGGATAGCGGGGGGCAATGAGCAGTTCTTC. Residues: CAWSGRIAGGNEQFF.

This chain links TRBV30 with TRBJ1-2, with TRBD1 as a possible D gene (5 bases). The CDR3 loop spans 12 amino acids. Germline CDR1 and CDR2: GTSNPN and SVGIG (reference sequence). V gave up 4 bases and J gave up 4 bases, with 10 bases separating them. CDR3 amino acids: CAWMGTAYGYTF. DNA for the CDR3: TGTGCCTGGATGGGGACGGCCTATGGCTACACCTTC.

Here the CDR3 reads CASNTGGGFTEAFF. DNA for the CDR3: TGTGCCAGTAATACAGGGGGGGGCTTCACTGAAGCTTTCTTT. The rearrangement uses TRBV14 and TRBJ1-1, with 8 bases lining up with TRBD1. CDR3 size: 14 residues. The germline CDR1 and CDR2 sequences are SGHDN and FVKESK. V shed 9 bases and J 4 bases; nucleotides not matched to a gene: 10.

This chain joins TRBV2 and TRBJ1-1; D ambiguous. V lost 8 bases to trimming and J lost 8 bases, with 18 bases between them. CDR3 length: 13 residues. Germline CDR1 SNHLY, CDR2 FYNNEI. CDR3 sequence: CASSTTPPTEAFF. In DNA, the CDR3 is TGTGCCAGCTCTACAACACCTCCGACCGAAGCTTTCTTT. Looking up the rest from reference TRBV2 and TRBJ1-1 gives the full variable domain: EPEVTQTPSHQVTQMGQEVILRCVPISNHLYFYWYRQILGQKVEFLVSFYNNEISEKSEIFDDQFSVERPDGSNFTLKIRSTKLEDSAMYFCASSTTPPTEAFFGQGTRLTVV.

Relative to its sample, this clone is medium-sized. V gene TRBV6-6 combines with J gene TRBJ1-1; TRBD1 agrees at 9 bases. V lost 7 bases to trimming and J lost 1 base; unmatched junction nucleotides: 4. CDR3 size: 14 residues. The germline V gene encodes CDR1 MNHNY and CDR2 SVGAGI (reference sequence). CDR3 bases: TGTGCCAGCACTCCGACAGGGGGGAACACTGAAGCTTTCTTT. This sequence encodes CASTPTGGNTEAFF.

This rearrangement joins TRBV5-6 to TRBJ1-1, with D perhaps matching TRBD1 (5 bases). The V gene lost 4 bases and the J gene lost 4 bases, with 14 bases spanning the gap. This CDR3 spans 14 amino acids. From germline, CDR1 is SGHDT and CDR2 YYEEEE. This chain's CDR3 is CASSPWWGGTEAFF. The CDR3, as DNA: TGTGCCAGCAGCCCCTGGTGGGGGGGCACTGAAGCTTTCTTT. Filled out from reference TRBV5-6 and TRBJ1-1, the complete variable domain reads DAGVTQSPTHLIKTRGQQVTLRCSPKSGHDTVSWYQQALGQGPQFIFQYYEEEERQRGNFPDRFSGHQFPNYSSELNVNALLLGDSALYLCASSPWWGGTEAFFGQGTRLTVV.

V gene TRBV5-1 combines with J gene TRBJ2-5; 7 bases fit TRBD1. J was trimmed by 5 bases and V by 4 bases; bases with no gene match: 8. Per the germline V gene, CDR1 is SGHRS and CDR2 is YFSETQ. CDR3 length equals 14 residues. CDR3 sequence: CASSGPDRPETQYF. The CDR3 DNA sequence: TGCGCCAGCAGCGGACCGGACAGGCCCGAGACCCAGTACTTC.

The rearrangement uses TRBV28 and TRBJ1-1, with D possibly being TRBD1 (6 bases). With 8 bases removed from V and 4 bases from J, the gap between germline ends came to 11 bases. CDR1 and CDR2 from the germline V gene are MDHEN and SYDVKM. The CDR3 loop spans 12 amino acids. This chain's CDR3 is CASGRGGTEAFF. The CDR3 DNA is TGTGCCAGCGGTAGGGGGGGCACTGAAGCTTTCTTT. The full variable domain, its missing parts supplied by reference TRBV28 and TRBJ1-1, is DVKVTQSSRYLVKRTGEKVFLECVQDMDHENMFWYRQDPGLGLRLIYFSYDVKMKEKGDIPEGYSVSREKKERFSLILESASTNQTSMYLCASGRGGTEAFFGQGTRLTVV.

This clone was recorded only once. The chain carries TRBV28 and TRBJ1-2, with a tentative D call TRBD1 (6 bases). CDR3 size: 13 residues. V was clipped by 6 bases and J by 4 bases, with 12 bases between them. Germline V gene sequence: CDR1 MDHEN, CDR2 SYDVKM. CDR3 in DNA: TGTGCCAGCAGATGGGGGGGGGCCTATGGCTACACCTTC. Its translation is CASRWGGAYGYTF.

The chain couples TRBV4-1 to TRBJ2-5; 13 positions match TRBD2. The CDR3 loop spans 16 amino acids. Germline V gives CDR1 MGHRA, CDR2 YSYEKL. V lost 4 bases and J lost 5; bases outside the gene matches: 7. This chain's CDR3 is CASSPTSGGAVETQYF. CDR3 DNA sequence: TGCGCCAGCAGCCCCACTAGCGGGGGGGCTGTGGAGACCCAGTACTTC.

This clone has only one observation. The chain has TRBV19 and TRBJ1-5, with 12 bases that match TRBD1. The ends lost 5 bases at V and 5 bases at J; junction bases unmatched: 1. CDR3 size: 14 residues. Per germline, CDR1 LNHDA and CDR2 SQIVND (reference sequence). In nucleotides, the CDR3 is TGTGCCAGTAGTGGGACAGGGGGCGATCAGCCCCAGCATTTT. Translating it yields CASSGTGGDQPQHF.

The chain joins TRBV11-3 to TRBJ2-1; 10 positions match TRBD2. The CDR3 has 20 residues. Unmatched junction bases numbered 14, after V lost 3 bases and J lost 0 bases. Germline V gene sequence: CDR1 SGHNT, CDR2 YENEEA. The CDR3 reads CASSLSLGTSGTSSYNEQFF. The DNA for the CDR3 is TGTGCCAGCAGCTTGTCTCTGGGAACTAGCGGGACCTCCTCCTACAATGAGCAGTTCTTC.

Here the CDR3 reads CASNAGQGSAGANVLTF. The CDR3 DNA is TGTGCCAGCAACGCAGGACAGGGAAGCGCTGGGGCCAACGTCCTGACTTTC. V usage is TRBV5-4 and J usage is TRBJ2-6; 8 nucleotides match TRBD1. The V and J ends lost 6 bases and 2 bases, in that order; junction bases with no gene match: 10. From germline, CDR1 is SGHNT and CDR2 YYREEE (reference sequence). This CDR3 has 17 residues.

The CDR3: CASSSGSSYNEQFF. As DNA, the CDR3 is TGTGCCAGCAGTAGCGGGAGCTCCTACAATGAGCAGTTCTTC. The V and J genes are TRBV7-2 and TRBJ2-1, with TRBD2 identical over 9 bases. The CDR3 has 14 residues. Germline V gives CDR1 SGHTA, CDR2 FQGNSA. V trimming: 6 bases; J trimming: 0 bases; junction bases outside the gene matches: 0.

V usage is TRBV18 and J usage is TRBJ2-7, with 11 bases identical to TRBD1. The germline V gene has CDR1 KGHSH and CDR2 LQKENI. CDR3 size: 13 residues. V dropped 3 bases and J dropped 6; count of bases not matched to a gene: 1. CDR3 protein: CASSPGTGGEQYF. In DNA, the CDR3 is TGTGCCAGCTCACCCGGGACAGGGGGCGAGCAGTACTTC.

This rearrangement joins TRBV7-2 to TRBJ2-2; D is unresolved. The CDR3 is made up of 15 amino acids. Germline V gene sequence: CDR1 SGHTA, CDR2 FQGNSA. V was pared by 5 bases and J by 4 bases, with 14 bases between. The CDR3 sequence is CASSPRASLTGELFF. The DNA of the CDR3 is TGTGCCAGCAGCCCACGGGCCAGCCTCACCGGGGAGCTGTTTTTT.

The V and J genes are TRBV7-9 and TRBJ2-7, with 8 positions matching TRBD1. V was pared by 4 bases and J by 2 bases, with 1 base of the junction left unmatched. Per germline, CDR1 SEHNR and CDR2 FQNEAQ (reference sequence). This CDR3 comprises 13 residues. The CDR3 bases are TGTGCCAGCAGCTCGACAGGGGCCTACGAGCAGTACTTC. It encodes CASSSTGAYEQYF.

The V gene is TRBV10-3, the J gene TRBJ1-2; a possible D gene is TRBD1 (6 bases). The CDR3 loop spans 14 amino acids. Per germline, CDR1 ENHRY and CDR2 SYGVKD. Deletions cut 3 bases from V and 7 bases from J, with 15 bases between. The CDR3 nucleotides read TGTGCCATCAGTGAATTGGGGGGCGCGGCTGGCTACACCTTC. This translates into CAISELGGAAGYTF.

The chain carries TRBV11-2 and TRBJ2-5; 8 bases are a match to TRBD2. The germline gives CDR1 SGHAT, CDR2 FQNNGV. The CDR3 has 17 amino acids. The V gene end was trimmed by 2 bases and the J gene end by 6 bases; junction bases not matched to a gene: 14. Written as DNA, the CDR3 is TGTGCCAGCAGCTTAAGGGAGGCGGGGGGCCCGGGTAAGACCCAGTACTTC. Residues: CASSLREAGGPGKTQYF.

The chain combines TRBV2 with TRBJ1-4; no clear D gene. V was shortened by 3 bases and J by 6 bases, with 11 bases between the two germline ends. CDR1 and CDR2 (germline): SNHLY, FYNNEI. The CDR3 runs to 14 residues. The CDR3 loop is CASSDTGPDEKLFF. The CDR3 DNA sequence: TGTGCCAGCAGTGACACCGGGCCGGATGAAAAACTGTTTTTT.

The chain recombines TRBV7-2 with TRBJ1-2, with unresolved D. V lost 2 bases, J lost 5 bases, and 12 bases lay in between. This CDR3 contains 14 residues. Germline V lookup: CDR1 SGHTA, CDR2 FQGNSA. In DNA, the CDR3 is TGTGCCAGCAGCTTAACGGCAGGAGGGTATGGCTACACCTTC. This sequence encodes CASSLTAGGYGYTF.

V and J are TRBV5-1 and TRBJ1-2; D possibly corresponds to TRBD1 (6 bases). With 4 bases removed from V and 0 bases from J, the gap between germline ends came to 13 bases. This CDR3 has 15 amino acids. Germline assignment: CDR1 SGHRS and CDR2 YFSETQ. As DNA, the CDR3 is TGCGCCAGCAGCATGCGGACAGAAGCTAACTATGGCTACACCTTC. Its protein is CASSMRTEANYGYTF.

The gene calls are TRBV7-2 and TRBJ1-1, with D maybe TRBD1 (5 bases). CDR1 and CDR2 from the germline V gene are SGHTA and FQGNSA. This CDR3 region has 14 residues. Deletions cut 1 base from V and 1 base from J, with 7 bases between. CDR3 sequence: CASSLGRENTEAFF. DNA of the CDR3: TGTGCCAGCAGCTTAGGCAGGGAGAACACTGAAGCTTTCTTT.

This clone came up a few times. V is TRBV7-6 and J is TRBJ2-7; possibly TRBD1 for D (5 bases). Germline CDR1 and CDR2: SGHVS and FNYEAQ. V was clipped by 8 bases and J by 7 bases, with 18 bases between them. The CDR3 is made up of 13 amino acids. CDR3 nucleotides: TGTGCCAGCGGCTCGGTAGGGGCCGGTGAGCAGTACTTC. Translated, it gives CASGSVGAGEQYF.

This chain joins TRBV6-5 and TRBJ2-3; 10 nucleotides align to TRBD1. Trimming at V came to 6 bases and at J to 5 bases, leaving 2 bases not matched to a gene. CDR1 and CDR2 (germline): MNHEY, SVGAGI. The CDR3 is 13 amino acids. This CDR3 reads CASRTGGGDTQYF. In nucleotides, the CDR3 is TGTGCCAGCAGGACAGGGGGCGGAGATACGCAGTATTTT.

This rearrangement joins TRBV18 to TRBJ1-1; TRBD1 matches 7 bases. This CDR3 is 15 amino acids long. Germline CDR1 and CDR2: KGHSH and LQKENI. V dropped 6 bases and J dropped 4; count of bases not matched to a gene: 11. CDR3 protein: CASSARGGTATEAFF. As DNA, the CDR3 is TGTGCCAGCTCCGCTCGAGGAGGGACAGCCACTGAAGCTTTCTTT.

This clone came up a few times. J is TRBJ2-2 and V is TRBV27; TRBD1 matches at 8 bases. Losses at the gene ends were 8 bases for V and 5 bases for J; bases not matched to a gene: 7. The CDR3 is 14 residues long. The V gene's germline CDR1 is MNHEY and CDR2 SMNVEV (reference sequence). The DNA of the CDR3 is TGTGCCAGCGCCAGGACAGGGCGTACCGGGGAGCTGTTTTTT. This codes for CASARTGRTGELFF.